Following are 29 T cell receptor beta chains from one sample sequenced in a study of CD8+CD57+ T cells in acquired aplastic anemia. Template material for TCR beta VDJ and CDR3 profiling consisted of genomic DNA. MiXCR, applied by TCRdb to the reads, yields one record per CDR3 protein. The sample shows fewer than 200,000 distinct CDR3 sequences, 55% to 80% of them seen only once. What was sequenced was sorted CD4+, CD8+, or CD8+CD57+ T cells (not recorded which) from PBMCs. The receptors originated from a human donor in good health.

This clonotype has at least ten counts. The chain recombines TRBV11-3 with TRBJ2-7, with D unclear. CDR3 size: 13 residues. Germline V gives CDR1 SGHNT, CDR2 YENEEA. The V gene lost 3 bases and the J gene lost 2 bases, with 8 bases spanning the gap. CDR3 protein: CASSFPGTYEQYF. CDR3 sequence (DNA): TGTGCCAGCAGCTTCCCAGGTACCTACGAGCAGTACTTC.

V usage is TRBV20-1 and J usage is TRBJ2-3; D is uncertain. This CDR3 has 13 amino acids. Between the trimmed V and J ends, which lost 3 bases and 4 bases, there was a span of 11 bases. CDR1 and CDR2 from the germline V gene are DFQATT and SNEGSKA (reference sequence). Written as DNA, the CDR3 is TGCAGTGCTAGCGGGCCTGGGGCAGATACGCAGTATTTT. This translates into CSASGPGADTQYF.

The chain couples TRBV2 to TRBJ1-5; possible D gene TRBD1, 6 bases. This CDR3 comprises 14 residues. Trimming removed 7 bases from V and 4 bases from J, with 14 bases in between. Germline V CDR1 and CDR2: SNHLY, FYNNEI. The CDR3 DNA follows: TGTGCCAGCATCCTGGACAGAGGTAATCAGCCCCAGCATTTT. It specifies CASILDRGNQPQHF.

The V and J genes are TRBV19 and TRBJ1-6; D gene uncertain. The CDR3 is 11 residues long. Germline loops: CDR1 LNHDA, CDR2 SQIVND (reference sequence). The V end was cut by 4 bases, the J end by 10 bases, with 5 bases between. CDR3 in DNA: TGTGCCAGTAGTAAAGGATCACCCCTCCACTTT. Translation: CASSKGSPLHF.

The V and J genes are TRBV10-3 and TRBJ1-6; 9 bases are a match to TRBD1. The CDR3 has 15 amino acids. The J segment lost 7 bases and the V segment lost 6 bases, leaving 7 bases of the junction unmatched. Germline V gene lookup returns CDR1 ENHRY and CDR2 SYGVKD. In DNA, the CDR3 is TGTGCCATCAGCGCCTCGGGACAGGGAAATTCACCCCTCCACTTT. It encodes CAISASGQGNSPLHF.

This chain links TRBV20-1 with TRBJ2-1; 8 bases align to TRBD2. Per the germline V gene, CDR1 is DFQATT and CDR2 is SNEGSKA (reference sequence). The CDR3 is made up of 22 amino acids. Trimming removed 1 base from V and 0 bases from J; junction bases left unmatched: 23. The CDR3: CSARASLGGLGDWRGSYNEQFF. The CDR3 DNA reads TGCAGTGCTAGAGCATCCTTAGGGGGACTAGGCGATTGGAGAGGCTCCTACAATGAGCAGTTCTTC.

The V and J genes are TRBV4-2 and TRBJ2-1; TRBD2 aligns across 11 bases. Trimming took 3 bases from V and 8 from J; bases not matched to a gene: 9. Germline CDR1 reads LGHNA; CDR2 reads YNFKEQ. This CDR3 comprises 16 residues. The DNA for the CDR3 is TGTGCCAGCAGCCATGAACTAGCGGGAGAATCCGATGAGCAGTTCTTC. Amino acids: CASSHELAGESDEQFF.

The V gene is TRBV6-2 or TRBV6-3, the J gene TRBJ1-2; no clear D gene. Germline V lookup: CDR1 MNHEY, CDR2 SVGEGT. Trimming pared 8 bases from V and 2 bases from J, leaving 12 bases between. This CDR3 region has 13 residues. CDR3 sequence reads: CASWAAMNYGYTF. CDR3 in DNA: TGTGCCAGCTGGGCAGCTATGAACTATGGCTACACCTTC.

In this sample, this clonotype turned up many times. V is TRBV11-1 and J is TRBJ2-7; maybe TRBD1 (6 bases). Per germline, CDR1 SGHAT and CDR2 FQDESV (reference sequence). The germline V and J ends were trimmed by 2 bases and 0 bases, with 11 bases remaining between them. The CDR3 runs 15 residues. The CDR3, as DNA: TGTGCCAGCAGCTTACCAGACAGGCACTCCTACGAGCAGTACTTC. Translation gives CASSLPDRHSYEQYF.

This clonotype was detected a few times. The chain is built from TRBV20-1 and TRBJ2-5; D remains ambiguous. Trimming pared 5 bases from V and 5 bases from J, leaving 15 bases between. CDR3 length: 13 residues. Per the germline V gene, CDR1 is DFQATT and CDR2 is SNEGSKA (reference sequence). The CDR3 DNA follows: TGCAGTGCTCACCAAGGATATGGGGAGACCCAGTACTTC. The encoded protein is CSAHQGYGETQYF.

This clonotype was counted ten times or more. V is TRBV19 and J is TRBJ2-7; D is perhaps TRBD1 (6 bases). Trimming removed 3 bases from V and 1 base from J, with 10 bases in between. The CDR3 runs to 14 residues. The germline gives CDR1 LNHDA, CDR2 SQIVND (reference sequence). As DNA, the CDR3 is TGTGCCAGTAGTATGAGAGGGGGATCCTACGAGCAGTACTTC. This encodes CASSMRGGSYEQYF. Supplemented by reference TRBV19 and TRBJ2-7, the full variable domain reads DGGITQSPKYLFRKEGQNVTLSCEQNLNHDAMYWYRQDPGQGLRLIYYSQIVNDFQKGDIAEGYSVSREKKESFPLTVTSAQKNPTAFYLCASSMRGGSYEQYFGPGTRLTVT.

Worth noting for this clonotype: One junction end does not reproduce the germline sequence, and a read error may be involved. The rearrangement uses TRBV6-6 and TRBJ2-7; 7 nucleotides agree with TRBD2. The CDR3 sequence is 15 residues long. Germline V gene sequence: CDR1 MNHNY, CDR2 SVGAGI (reference sequence). This CDR3 reads CAGSWRDYLDYEQYF. CDR3 coding DNA: TGTGCCGGCAGTTGGAGGGACTACTTAGACTACGAGCAGTACTTC.

The chain is built from TRBV7-3 and TRBJ2-1, with TRBD1 identical over 10 bases. V gave up 5 bases and J gave up 2 bases; unmatched junction bases: 3. This CDR3 region has 15 residues. Germline CDR1 and CDR2: SGHTA and FQGTGA. The CDR3 DNA sequence: TGTGCCAGCAGCACCGGGACAGGGGCCTACAATGAGCAGTTCTTC. Its protein is CASSTGTGAYNEQFF.

The genes are TRBV9 and TRBJ2-3; 12 nucleotides match TRBD2. This CDR3 comprises 17 residues. The J segment lost 2 bases and the V segment lost 3 bases, leaving 7 bases of the junction unmatched. The germline gives CDR1 SGDLS, CDR2 YYNGEE. CDR3 region: CASSGAGLAGPTDTQYF. CDR3 in DNA: TGTGCCAGCAGCGGAGCCGGACTAGCGGGACCCACAGATACGCAGTATTTT.

This clonotype was counted many times. The chain has TRBV5-1 and TRBJ2-1; TRBD2 matches at 9 bases. Germline V lookup: CDR1 SGHRS, CDR2 YFSETQ. The CDR3 is made up of 16 amino acids. V dropped 3 bases and J dropped 5; count of bases not matched to a gene: 9. Here the CDR3 DNA reads TGCGCCAGCAGCTACTTAGCGGGAGTAAGGGACAATGAGCAGTTCTTC. Its translation is CASSYLAGVRDNEQFF. The variable domain in full, completed from reference TRBV5-1 and TRBJ2-1, reads KAGVTQTPRYLIKTRGQQVTLSCSPISGHRSVSWYQQTPGQGLQFLFEYFSETQRNKGNFPGRFSGRQFSNSRSEMNVSTLELGDSALYLCASSYLAGVRDNEQFFGPGTRLTVL.

This clonotype was counted only a few times. The V and J genes are TRBV24-1 and TRBJ1-1, with a possible D match to TRBD1 (5 bases). Trimming stripped 8 bases from V and 3 bases from J, with 21 bases between. This CDR3 spans 16 amino acids. Germline V gives CDR1 KGHDR, CDR2 SFDVKD. CDR3 amino acids: CATTFDGRGEDTEAFF. The CDR3 nucleotides read TGTGCCACCACATTCGATGGTAGAGGGGAGGACACTGAAGCTTTCTTT.

The rearrangement uses TRBV7-3 and TRBJ2-3, with TRBD2 as a possible D gene (5 bases). This CDR3 comprises 15 residues. Between the trimmed V and J ends, which lost 1 base and 0 bases, there was a span of 8 bases. CDR1 SGHTA and CDR2 FQGTGA come from the germline V gene. DNA of the CDR3: TGTGCCAGCAGCTTAATGGGCGGGAGCACAGATACGCAGTATTTT. Translation gives CASSLMGGSTDTQYF.

This clonotype was detected ten times or more. The chain links TRBV6-2 or TRBV6-3 to TRBJ2-2, with 10 bases identical to TRBD1. V lost 6 bases, J lost 6 bases, and 7 bases stayed unmatched. CDR1 and CDR2 from the germline V gene are MNHEY and SVGEGT. The CDR3 totals 15 residues. CDR3 nucleotide sequence: TGTGCCAGCAGCATGACAGGGGGCGTCGCCGGGGAGCTGTTTTTT. Amino acid sequence: CASSMTGGVAGELFF.

The genes are TRBV7-9 and TRBJ2-7; no reliable D call. The CDR3 totals 14 residues. Trimming cost V 5 bases and J 6 bases, with 17 bases left between them. CDR1 is SEHNR, CDR2 FQNEAQ, per germline (reference sequence). This CDR3 reads CASSQWASESEQYF. DNA for the CDR3: TGTGCCAGCAGCCAGTGGGCCTCGGAGTCCGAGCAGTACTTC.

The chain is built from TRBV9 and TRBJ2-1; TRBD2 matches 14 bases. J was trimmed by 9 bases and V by 3 bases; bases with no gene match: 8. CDR3 size: 16 residues. Germline V gene data show CDR1 as SGDLS and CDR2 as YYNGEE. CDR3 DNA: TGTGCCAGCAGCGCAGGGACTAGCGGGAGAAATGGTGAGCAGTTCTTC. Residues: CASSAGTSGRNGEQFF.

J is TRBJ2-7 and V is TRBV7-9; D gene ambiguous. Germline V CDR1 and CDR2: SEHNR, FQNEAQ (reference sequence). V lost 3 bases and J lost 7, with 16 bases in between. This CDR3 has 14 amino acids. The CDR3 DNA is TGTGCCAGCAGCTTCGCGCTCGATTCGAGGGAGCAGTACTTC. It codes for CASSFALDSREQYF.

This clonotype was found many times. The chain couples TRBV19 to TRBJ2-1; D is unclear. Germline-derived CDR1 and CDR2 are LNHDA and SQIVND (reference sequence). Trimming left V 3 bases short and J 6 bases short, with 9 bases between. The CDR3 is 13 residues long. The chain's CDR3 is CASSISWLNEQFF. The CDR3 DNA sequence: TGTGCCAGTAGTATTTCCTGGCTCAATGAGCAGTTCTTC.

This clonotype was observed a few times. The rearrangement links TRBV27 to TRBJ1-4, with a tentative D call TRBD1 (5 bases). V was pared by 6 bases and J by 5 bases, with 10 bases between. CDR1 is MNHEY, CDR2 SMNVEV, per germline (reference sequence). The CDR3 sequence is 13 residues long. CDR3 residues: CASSIAGNEKLFF. The CDR3 DNA sequence: TGTGCCAGCAGCATCGCAGGGAATGAAAAACTGTTTTTT.

This clonotype was seen only once. V is TRBV11-3 and J is TRBJ2-1; D uncertain. This CDR3 has 15 residues. Germline-derived CDR1 and CDR2 are SGHNT and YENEEA. V was trimmed by 6 bases and J by 6 bases, leaving 18 bases between them. CDR3 residues: CASSFSWTLFNEQFF. Written as DNA, the CDR3 is TGTGCCAGCAGTTTTTCCTGGACCCTTTTCAATGAGCAGTTCTTC.

The chain carries TRBV15 and TRBJ1-2; D is perhaps TRBD1 (5 bases). This CDR3 is built from 13 residues. Germline lookup yields CDR1 LNHNV and CDR2 YYDKDF (reference sequence). For the CDR3, the DNA is TGTGACAGCAGCAGAGGCGCGGGGCGAGGCTACACCTTC. Its translation: CDSSRGAGRGYTF.

The rearrangement joins TRBV19 to TRBJ1-5, with D perhaps matching TRBD1 (6 bases). Trimming pared 5 bases from V and 0 bases from J, leaving 14 bases between. The CDR3 sequence is 16 residues long. Germline-derived CDR1 and CDR2 are LNHDA and SQIVND (reference sequence). DNA for the CDR3: TGTGCCAGTAGTCGCTGGGACACATCTAGCAATCAGCCCCAGCATTTT. This encodes CASSRWDTSSNQPQHF.

This clonotype was detected only once. The CDR3 DNA sequence: TGCAGCGTTGCCGGGACTAGCGGGACGGGCTACGAGCAGTACTTC. Translating it yields CSVAGTSGTGYEQYF. The chain employs TRBV29-1 and TRBJ2-7; 13 bases align to TRBD2. V lost 4 bases, J lost 3 bases, and 6 bases stayed unmatched. The CDR3 is made up of 15 amino acids. Germline V gene lookup returns CDR1 SQVTM and CDR2 ANQGSEA.

In DNA form, the CDR3 reads TGCAGTGCTGGGGTGGGTCCTGGAAACACCATATATTTT. Its protein product is CSAGVGPGNTIYF. The chain couples TRBV20-1 to TRBJ1-3; D remains ambiguous. Germline V CDR1 and CDR2: DFQATT, SNEGSKA (reference sequence). With 5 bases removed from V and 2 bases from J, the gap between germline ends came to 10 bases. This CDR3 contains 13 residues.

This clonotype came up once. The chain couples TRBV10-2 to TRBJ2-1; maybe TRBD2 (6 bases). The length of the CDR3 is 16 residues. The V gene's germline CDR1 is WSHSY and CDR2 SAAADI. Trimming took 2 bases from V and 3 from J, leaving 14 bases between them. CDR3 sequence (DNA): TGCGCCAGCAGTGAGGTTGAGGCGGGAAGCTACAATGAGCAGTTCTTC. Protein product: CASSEVEAGSYNEQFF.